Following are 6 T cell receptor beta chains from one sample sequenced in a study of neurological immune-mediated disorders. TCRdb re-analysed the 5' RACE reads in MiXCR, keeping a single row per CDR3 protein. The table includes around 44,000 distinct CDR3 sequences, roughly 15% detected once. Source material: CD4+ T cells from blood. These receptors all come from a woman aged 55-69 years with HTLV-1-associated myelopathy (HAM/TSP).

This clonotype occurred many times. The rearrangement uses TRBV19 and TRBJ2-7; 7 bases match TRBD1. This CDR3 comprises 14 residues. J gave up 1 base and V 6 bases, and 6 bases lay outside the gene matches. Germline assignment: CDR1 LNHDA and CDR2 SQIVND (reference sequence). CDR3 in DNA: TGTGCCAGTAGACCGGGACAGTCGTCCTACGAGCAGTACTTC. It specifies CASRPGQSSYEQYF.

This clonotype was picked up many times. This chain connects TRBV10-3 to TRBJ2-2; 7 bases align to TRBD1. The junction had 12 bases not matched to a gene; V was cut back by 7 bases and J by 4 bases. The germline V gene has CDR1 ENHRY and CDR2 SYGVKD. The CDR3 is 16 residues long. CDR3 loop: CAINPTGDASTGELFF. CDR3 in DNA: TGTGCCATCAATCCTACAGGGGATGCTAGCACCGGGGAGCTGTTTTTT.

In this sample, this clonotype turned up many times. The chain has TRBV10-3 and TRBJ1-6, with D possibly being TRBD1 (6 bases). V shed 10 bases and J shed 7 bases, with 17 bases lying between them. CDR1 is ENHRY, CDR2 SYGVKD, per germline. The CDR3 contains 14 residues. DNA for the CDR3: TGTGCCACCTCTCTGACAGGCCTGAATTCACCCCTCCACTTT. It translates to CATSLTGLNSPLHF.

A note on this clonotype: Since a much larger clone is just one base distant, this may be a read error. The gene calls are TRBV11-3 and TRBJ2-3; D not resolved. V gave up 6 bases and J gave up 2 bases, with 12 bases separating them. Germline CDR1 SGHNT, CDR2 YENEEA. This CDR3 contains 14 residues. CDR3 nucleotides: TGTGCCAGCAGATTGTTTCCGGACACAGATACGCAGTATTTT. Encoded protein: CASRLFPDTDTQYF.

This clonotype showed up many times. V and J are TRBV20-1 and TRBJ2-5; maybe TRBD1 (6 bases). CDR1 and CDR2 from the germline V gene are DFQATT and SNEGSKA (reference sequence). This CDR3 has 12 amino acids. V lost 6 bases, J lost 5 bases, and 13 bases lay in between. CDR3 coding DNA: TGCAGTGCCGAAAATGACAGGGAGACCCAGTACTTC. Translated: CSAENDRETQYF.

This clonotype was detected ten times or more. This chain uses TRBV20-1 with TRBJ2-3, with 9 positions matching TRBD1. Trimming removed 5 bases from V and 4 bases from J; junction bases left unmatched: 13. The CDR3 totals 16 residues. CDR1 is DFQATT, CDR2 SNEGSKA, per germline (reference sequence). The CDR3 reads CSAWTGTGLPSDTQYF. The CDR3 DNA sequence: TGCAGTGCTTGGACCGGGACAGGGTTACCGTCAGATACGCAGTATTTT.